The 10 T cell receptor beta chains given below trace back to one sample, sequenced in a study of cytomegalovirus exposure and HLA in healthy donors. Researchers ran the PCR with 60 Vbeta and 13 Jbeta primers. TCRdb's copy holds only in-frame clones and misses some; the assay was immunoSEQ multiplex PCR. The sample consists of some 200,000 clones, more than 65% of them appearing once. The sequencing input was PBMCs. These receptors all stem from a man aged 50 to 59 in good health and CMV-seronegative.

The V call is TRBV23-1, the J call TRBJ2-2, with 8 bases identical to TRBD1. TRBV23-1 is an ORF for which the function is uncertain. There are 17 residues in the CDR3. After removal of 4 bases from V and 1 base from J, the junction contained 8 bases not matched to a gene. The CDR3 spells CASSPHIQGGNTGELFF. The CDR3 DNA reads as TGCGCCAGCAGTCCCCATATACAGGGGGGGAACACCGGGGAGCTGTTTTTT.

DNA of the CDR3: TGTGCCATCAGACAGGGAGGGGAGAACACTGAAGCTTTCTTT. This codes for CAIRQGGENTEAFF. The chain carries TRBV10-3 and TRBJ1-1, with D possibly being TRBD1 (6 bases). Germline assignment: CDR1 ENHRY and CDR2 SYGVKD. Trimming took off 6 bases at V and 1 base at J, with 12 bases between the two ends. The length of the CDR3 is 14 residues.

The chain has TRBV7-9 and TRBJ1-3; D unresolved. Looked up from germline, CDR1 is SEHNR and CDR2 is FQNEAQ (reference sequence). The CDR3 sequence is 16 residues long. The germline V and J ends were trimmed by 10 bases and 0 bases, with 19 bases remaining between them. The CDR3 here is CATNSQPLSSGNTIYF. The CDR3, as DNA: TGTGCCACCAATAGCCAGCCGCTGAGCTCTGGAAACACCATATATTTT.

The genes are TRBV5-1 and TRBJ2-3; perhaps TRBD1 as D (6 bases). V was shortened by 0 bases and J by 4 bases, with 12 bases between the two germline ends. Germline-derived CDR1 and CDR2 are SGHRS and YFSETQ. The CDR3 extends over 15 amino acids. Here the CDR3 DNA reads TGCGCCAGCAGCTTGGTCCCAGGGGCTCCAGATACGCAGTATTTT. Translating it yields CASSLVPGAPDTQYF.

The chain uses TRBV4-1 and TRBJ1-2; no clear D gene. The CDR3 totals 15 residues. Germline loops: CDR1 MGHRA, CDR2 YSYEKL. Trimming removed 1 base from V and 1 base from J, with 10 bases in between. CDR3 in DNA: TGCGCCAGCAGCCAAGGAGTTTCTCTTAACTATGGCTACACCTTC. It specifies CASSQGVSLNYGYTF.

Only one count was recorded for this clone. J is TRBJ2-1 and V is TRBV4-3, with a possible D match to TRBD2 (6 bases). The V gene's germline CDR1 is LGHNA and CDR2 YSLEER. Trimming left V 5 bases short and J 5 bases short, with 19 bases between. The CDR3 spans 16 residues. The CDR3 is CASSVEGGIGDNEQFF. DNA for the CDR3: TGCGCCAGCAGCGTGGAGGGCGGGATTGGTGACAATGAGCAGTTCTTC.

The V call is TRBV5-1, the J call TRBJ2-5; D might be TRBD1 (6 bases). The V end was cut by 3 bases, the J end by 4 bases, with 10 bases between. The germline CDR1 and CDR2 sequences are SGHRS and YFSETQ. The CDR3 is 13 residues long. CDR3 sequence: CASSSQGRETQYF. As DNA, the CDR3 is TGCGCCAGCAGCTCTCAGGGGCGAGAGACCCAGTACTTC. The full variable domain, with the rest looked up from reference TRBV5-1 and TRBJ2-5, is KAGVTQTPRYLIKTRGQQVTLSCSPISGHRSVSWYQQTPGQGLQFLFEYFSETQRNKGNFPGRFSGRQFSNSRSEMNVSTLELGDSALYLCASSSQGRETQYFGPGTRLLVL.

This chain joins TRBV4-1 and TRBJ1-5; no firm D call. V lost 0 bases and J lost 5, with 5 bases in between. The germline gives CDR1 MGHRA, CDR2 YSYEKL. This CDR3 contains 13 residues. CDR3 coding DNA: TGCGCCAGCAGCCAAGATCTAGATCAGCCCCAGCATTTT. Encoded protein: CASSQDLDQPQHF.

This clone was seen more than once but under ten times. This chain uses TRBV15 with TRBJ1-5, with 10 bases that match TRBD1. This CDR3 comprises 16 residues. V was clipped by 4 bases and J by 4 bases; unmatched bases: 7. Per germline, CDR1 LNHNV and CDR2 YYDKDF (reference sequence). CDR3 nucleotide sequence: TGTGCCACCAGCAACCGGGACAGGGGATGGAATCAGCCCCAGCATTTT. It encodes CATSNRDRGWNQPQHF.

Only one count was recorded for this clone. The chain carries TRBV19 and TRBJ2-7; perhaps TRBD2 as D (6 bases). V dropped 6 bases and J dropped 2 bases, with 20 bases sitting between them. The CDR3 is 16 amino acids. Germline V gene data show CDR1 as LNHDA and CDR2 as SQIVND (reference sequence). CDR3 DNA: TGTGCCAGTAGCAACCAAGCAGGAGGGATCCCCTACGAGCAGTACTTC. It is translated as CASSNQAGGIPYEQYF.